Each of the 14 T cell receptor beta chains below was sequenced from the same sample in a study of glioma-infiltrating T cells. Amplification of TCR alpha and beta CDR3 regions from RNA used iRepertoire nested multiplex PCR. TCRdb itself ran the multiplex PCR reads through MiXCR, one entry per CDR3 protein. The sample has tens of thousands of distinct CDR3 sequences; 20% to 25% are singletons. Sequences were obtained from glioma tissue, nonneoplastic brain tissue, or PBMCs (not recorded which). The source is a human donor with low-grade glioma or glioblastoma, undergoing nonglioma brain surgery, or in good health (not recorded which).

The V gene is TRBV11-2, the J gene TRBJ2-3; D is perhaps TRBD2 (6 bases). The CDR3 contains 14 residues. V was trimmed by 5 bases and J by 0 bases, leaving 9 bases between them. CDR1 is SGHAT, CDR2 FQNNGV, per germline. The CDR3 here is CASSRRGSTDTQYF. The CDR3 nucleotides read TGTGCCAGCAGCCGGAGGGGAAGCACAGATACGCAGTATTTT.

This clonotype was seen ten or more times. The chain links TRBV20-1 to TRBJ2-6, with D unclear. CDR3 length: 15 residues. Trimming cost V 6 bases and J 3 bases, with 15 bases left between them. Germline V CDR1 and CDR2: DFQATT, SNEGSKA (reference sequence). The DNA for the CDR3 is TGCAGTGCCAACCACGCCGCGAATGGGGCCAACGTCCTGACTTTC. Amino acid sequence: CSANHAANGANVLTF.

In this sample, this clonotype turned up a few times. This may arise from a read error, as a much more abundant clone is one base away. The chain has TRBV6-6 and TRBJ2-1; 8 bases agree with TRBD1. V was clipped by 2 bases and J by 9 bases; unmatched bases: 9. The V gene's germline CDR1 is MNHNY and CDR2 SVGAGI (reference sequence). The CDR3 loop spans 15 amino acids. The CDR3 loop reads CASSYEAGGWSEQFF. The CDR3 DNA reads TGTGCCAGCAGTTACGAGGCAGGGGGCTGGAGTGAGCAGTTCTTC.

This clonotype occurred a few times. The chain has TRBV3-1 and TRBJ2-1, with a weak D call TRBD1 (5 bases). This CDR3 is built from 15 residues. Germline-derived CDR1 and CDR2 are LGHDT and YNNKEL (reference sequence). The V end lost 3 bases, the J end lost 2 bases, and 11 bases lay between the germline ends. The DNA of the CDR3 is TGTGCCAGCAGCCAGCAGGGAAGCCCCTACAATGAGCAGTTCTTC. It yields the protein CASSQQGSPYNEQFF.

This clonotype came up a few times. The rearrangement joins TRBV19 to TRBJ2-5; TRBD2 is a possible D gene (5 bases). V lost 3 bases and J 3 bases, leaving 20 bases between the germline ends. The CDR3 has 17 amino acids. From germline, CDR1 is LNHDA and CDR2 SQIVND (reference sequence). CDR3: CASSIIGEGRRKETQYF. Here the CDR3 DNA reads TGTGCCAGTAGTATCATCGGAGAGGGTCGCAGGAAAGAGACCCAGTACTTC.

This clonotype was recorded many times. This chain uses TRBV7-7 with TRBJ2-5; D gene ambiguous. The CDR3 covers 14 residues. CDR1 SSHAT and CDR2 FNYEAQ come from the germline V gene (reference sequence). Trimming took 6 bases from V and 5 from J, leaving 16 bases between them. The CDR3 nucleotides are TGTGCCAGCAGTTCTCGGCAGAGGATGGAGACCCAGTACTTC. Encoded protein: CASSSRQRMETQYF.

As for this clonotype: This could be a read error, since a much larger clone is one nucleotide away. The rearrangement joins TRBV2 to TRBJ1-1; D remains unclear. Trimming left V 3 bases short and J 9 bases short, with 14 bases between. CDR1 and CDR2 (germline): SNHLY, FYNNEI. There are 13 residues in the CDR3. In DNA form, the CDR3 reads TGTGCCAGCAGTGAGGAGGGCAATACTAAAGCTTTCTTT. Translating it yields CASSEEGNTKAFF.

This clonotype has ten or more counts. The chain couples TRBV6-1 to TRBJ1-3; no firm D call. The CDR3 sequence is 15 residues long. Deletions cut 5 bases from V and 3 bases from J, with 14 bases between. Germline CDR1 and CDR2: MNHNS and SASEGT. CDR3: CASSTGGNRGNTIYF. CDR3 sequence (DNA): TGTGCCAGCAGTACGGGCGGAAATCGTGGAAACACCATATATTTT.

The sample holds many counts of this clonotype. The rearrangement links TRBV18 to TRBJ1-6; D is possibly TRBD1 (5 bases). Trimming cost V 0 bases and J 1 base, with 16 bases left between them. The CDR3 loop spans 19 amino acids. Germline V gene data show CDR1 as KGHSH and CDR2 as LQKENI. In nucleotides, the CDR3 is TGTGCCAGCTCACCACCGGGACCCCTCGGGACGTCCTATAATTCACCCCTCCACTTT. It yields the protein CASSPPGPLGTSYNSPLHF.

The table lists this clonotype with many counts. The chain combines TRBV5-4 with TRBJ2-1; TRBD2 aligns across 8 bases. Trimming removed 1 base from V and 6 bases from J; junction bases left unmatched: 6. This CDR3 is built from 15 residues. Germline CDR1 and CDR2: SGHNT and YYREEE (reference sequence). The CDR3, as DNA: TGTGCCAGCAGCTTGCCGGGACTAGGGGTCAATGAGCAGTTCTTC. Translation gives CASSLPGLGVNEQFF.

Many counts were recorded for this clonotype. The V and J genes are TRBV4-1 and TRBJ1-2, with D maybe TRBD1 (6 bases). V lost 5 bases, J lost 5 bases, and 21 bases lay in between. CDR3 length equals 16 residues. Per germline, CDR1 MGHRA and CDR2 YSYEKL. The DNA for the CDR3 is TGCGCCAGCAGCGAATCCGGGGGGACAACCGTTTATGGCTACACCTTC. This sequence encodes CASSESGGTTVYGYTF.

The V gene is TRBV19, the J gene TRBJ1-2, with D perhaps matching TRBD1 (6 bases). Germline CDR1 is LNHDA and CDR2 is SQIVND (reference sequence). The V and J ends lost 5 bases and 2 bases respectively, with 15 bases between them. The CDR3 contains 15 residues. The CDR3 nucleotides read TGTGCCAGTAGTGATCCGGGGGGCCTCAACTATGGCTACACCTTC. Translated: CASSDPGGLNYGYTF.

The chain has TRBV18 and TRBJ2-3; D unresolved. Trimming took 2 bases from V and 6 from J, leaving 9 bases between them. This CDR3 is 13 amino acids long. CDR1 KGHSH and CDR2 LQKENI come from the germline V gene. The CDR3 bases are TGTGCCAGCTCACCAGGGGTTTCCGATACGCAGTATTTT. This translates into CASSPGVSDTQYF.

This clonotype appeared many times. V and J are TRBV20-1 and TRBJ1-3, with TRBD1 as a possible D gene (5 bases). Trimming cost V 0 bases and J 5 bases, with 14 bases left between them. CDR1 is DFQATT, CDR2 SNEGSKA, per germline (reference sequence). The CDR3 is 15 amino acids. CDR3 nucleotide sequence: TGCAGTGCTAGAGAGGGGGAGGGAGGTAGAAACACCATATATTTT. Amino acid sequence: CSAREGEGGRNTIYF.